The subject of this entry is one T cell receptor (beta chain). What it binds is unknown. These data belong to a study of monozygotic twins with inflammatory bowel disease. Researchers generated cDNA in eight separate reactions per sample. Template-switch reactions added UMIs with a 6-nucleotide sample barcode. Reanalyzing the 5' RACE reads, TCRdb keeps one entry per CDR3 protein, without DNA. The sample has over 100,000 distinct CDR3 sequences; the top ten hold around 12%. Study results and limitations: Fewer shared clonotypes with others were found in IBD patients than in healthy twins, especially with disease activity.

This CDR3 has 13 amino acids. Sequencing was done on a sample of blood. The sequence came from a human donor with ulcerative colitis or Crohn's disease, or a healthy co-twin of an affected twin (not recorded which). The V call is TRBV12-3 or TRBV12-4, the J call TRBJ1-2. The CDR3 reads CASSFGQPYGYTF.